Included here is one T cell receptor (beta chain) sequence, with context. Its antigen is as yet unknown. The CDR3 has 17 residues. Looked up from germline, CDR1 is SGDLS and CDR2 is YYNGEE. The J segment lost 0 bases and the V segment lost 0 bases, leaving 6 bases of the junction unmatched. These data are taken from a study of graft-versus-host responses after intestinal transplantation. In the study overall: Transplant recipients had multivisceral, liver-intestinal, or isolated intestinal grafts.

The data were produced by immunoSEQ multiplex PCR, yet TCRdb's version contains in-frame clones alone and is incomplete. Of approximately 97,000 clones in the sample, 90% to 95% are singletons; the top ten hold under 0.2%. The chain carries TRBV9 and TRBJ1-1; 9 nucleotides match TRBD1. The origin of this receptor is a human donor who was the organ donor for an intestinal transplant. The source material was unstimulated CD4+ T cells sorted from spleen or lymph node cells, sampled before transplant. The CDR3 sequence is CASSVGTGGRMNTEAFF. The CDR3 DNA reads as TGTGCCAGCAGCGTAGGTACAGGGGGCCGGATGAACACTGAAGCTTTCTTT.